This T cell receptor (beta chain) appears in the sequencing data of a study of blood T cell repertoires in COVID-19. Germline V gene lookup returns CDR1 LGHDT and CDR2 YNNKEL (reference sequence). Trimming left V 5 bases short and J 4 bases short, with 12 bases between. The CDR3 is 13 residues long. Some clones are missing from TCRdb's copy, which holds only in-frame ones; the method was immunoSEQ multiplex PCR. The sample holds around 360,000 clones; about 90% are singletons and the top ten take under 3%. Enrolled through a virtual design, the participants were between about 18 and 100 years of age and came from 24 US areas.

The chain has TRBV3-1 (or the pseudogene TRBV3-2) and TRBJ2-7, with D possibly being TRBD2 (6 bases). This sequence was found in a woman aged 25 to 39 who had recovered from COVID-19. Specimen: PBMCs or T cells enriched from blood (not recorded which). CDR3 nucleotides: TGTGCCAGCAGCAACGGGGGTCGTTACGAGCAGTACTTC. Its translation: CASSNGGRYEQYF.